A selection of T cell receptor beta chains follows, all from one sample in a study of blood T cell repertoires in COVID-19. The data were produced by immunoSEQ multiplex PCR, yet TCRdb's version contains in-frame clones alone and is incomplete. The data hold roughly 240,000 clones, with approximately 85% observed a single time. Sequenced: peripheral blood. Receptor source: a man aged 45-65 years with COVID-19, enrolled during active disease. CDR3s include the opening cysteine and the closing phenylalanine or tryptophan. The D gene is left open where the match is weak. The listing skips clone size in some rows; elsewhere it reads once, few, many or a size class.

D gene: TRBD2; V gene: TRBV5-1; clone size: once; J gene: TRBJ2-7; CDR3 DNA: TGCGCCAGCAGCCCAGGACTAGCGGAACTGGAGCAGTACTTC; CDR3 protein: CASSPGLAELEQYF
D gene: TRBD2; V gene: TRBV28; clone size: .; J gene: TRBJ2-3; CDR3 DNA: TGTGCCAGCAGTCTCTCACTAGCGGGGGGGCCGGGTACGCAGTATTTT; CDR3 protein: CASSLSLAGGPGTQYF
D gene: TRBD1; V gene: TRBV29-1; clone size: .; J gene: TRBJ2-5; CDR3 DNA: TGCAGCGTTGAAGACAGGGGGATGCAAGAGACCCAGTACTTC; CDR3 protein: CSVEDRGMQETQYF
D gene: .; V gene: TRBV21-1; clone size: many; J gene: TRBJ2-5; CDR3 DNA: TGTGCCAGCAGCAAAAAAGGGAGGGACAGGGCTACGCTCCAAGAGACCCAGTACTTC; CDR3 protein: CASSKKGRDRATLQETQYF
D gene: TRBD1; V gene: TRBV10-3; clone size: .; J gene: TRBJ1-4; CDR3 DNA: TGTGCCATCAGCACCGACAGGGACAAACTGTTTTTT; CDR3 protein: CAISTDRDKLFF
D gene: .; V gene: TRBV30; clone size: .; J gene: TRBJ2-7; CDR3 DNA: TGTGCCTGGAGCTGGGACAAACCCTACGAGCAGTACTTC; CDR3 protein: CAWSWDKPYEQYF
D gene: TRBD2; V gene: TRBV2; clone size: .; J gene: TRBJ2-2; CDR3 DNA: TGTGCCAGCAGGCCGGGAGGGTCGAACACCGGGGAGCTGTTTTTT; CDR3 protein: CASRPGGSNTGELFF
D gene: .; V gene: TRBV5-6; clone size: .; J gene: TRBJ2-3; CDR3 DNA: TGTGCCAGCAGCTTGGCACATTACACAGATACGCAGTATTTT; CDR3 protein: CASSLAHYTDTQYF
D gene: .; V gene: TRBV15; clone size: .; J gene: TRBJ1-4; CDR3 DNA: TGTGCCACCAGCTATACAACTGAAAAACTGTTTTTT; CDR3 protein: CATSYTTEKLFF
D gene: TRBD1; V gene: TRBV6-1; clone size: .; J gene: TRBJ1-5; CDR3 DNA: TGTGCCAGCAGTGAACAGGGGGGCAATCAGCCCCAGCATTTT; CDR3 protein: CASSEQGGNQPQHF
D gene: TRBD2; V gene: TRBV3-1/TRBV3-2; clone size: .; J gene: TRBJ2-3; CDR3 DNA: TGTGCCAGCAGCCAAGAATCCCCGGGACTAGCGGGGAGCACAGATACGCAGTATTTT; CDR3 protein: CASSQESPGLAGSTDTQYF
D gene: .; V gene: TRBV3-1/TRBV3-2; clone size: .; J gene: TRBJ2-5; CDR3 DNA: TGTGCCAGCAGCCAAGGTGCCCCGAGAGAGACCCAGTACTTC; CDR3 protein: CASSQGAPRETQYF
D gene: .; V gene: TRBV7-3; clone size: .; J gene: TRBJ1-5; CDR3 DNA: TGTGCCAGCAGCTTAAACGGGGTAGATCAGCCCCAGCATTTT; CDR3 protein: CASSLNGVDQPQHF
D gene: .; V gene: TRBV9; clone size: .; J gene: TRBJ2-1; CDR3 DNA: TGTGCCAGCAGCGTAGAGCCCCAATCCTACAATGAGCAGTTCTTC; CDR3 protein: CASSVEPQSYNEQFF